Listed below are T cell receptor beta chains from one sample, sequenced in a study of breast tumors, draining lymph nodes, adjacent tissues. TCRdb re-derived calls from the multiplex PCR reads in MiXCR, one entry per CDR3 protein. Here the sample spans hundreds of thousands of distinct CDR3 sequences, roughly 32% being singletons. The sequenced material came from axillary lymph node tissue. These receptors were collected from a female donor with breast cancer. Some clones in this sample may be carry-over from other donors' samples. The CDR3 runs from the conserved cysteine through the conserved F or W. Fields, in order: CDR3 length, J gene, clone size, D gene, V gene, CDR3 DNA, CDR3 protein. A D gene is named only where the DNA matches it firmly. Not all rows give a size; the values are once, few, many and, for expanded clones, a class.

>14|TRBJ2-7|NA|NA|TRBV2
TGTGCCAGCAGTGTGCTCGGGCCGAGCTACGAGCAGTACTTC
CASSVLGPSYEQYF
>14|TRBJ2-3|many|TRBD1|TRBV5-1
TGCGCCAGCAGCTCGGGACAGAACACAGATACGCAGTATTTT
CASSSGQNTDTQYF
>16|TRBJ1-1|NA|TRBD1|TRBV9
TGTGCCAGCAGCGCGACGGGACAGGGGAAGAACACTGAAGCTTTCTTT
CASSATGQGKNTEAFF
>11|TRBJ1-3|many|NA|TRBV29-1
TGCAGCGTTGACAGCGGAAACACCATATATTTT
CSVDSGNTIYF
>16|TRBJ1-6|many|NA|TRBV3-1
TGTGCCAGCAGCCAAGTTAGCGTAGGGAAAAATTCACCCCTCCACTTT
CASSQVSVGKNSPLHF
>15|TRBJ1-5|many|NA|TRBV9
TGTGCCAGCAGCGTAGGGGGTGGCGGCAATCAGCCCCAGCATTTT
CASSVGGGGNQPQHF
>15|TRBJ1-5|many|NA|TRBV4-1
TGCGCCAGCAGCCAAGGGACGGGGCTGGACCAGCCCCAGCATTTT
CASSQGTGLDQPQHF
>17|TRBJ1-1|NA|NA|TRBV18
TGTGCCAGCTCACCACCGGGTGTGCGCTCCGGTACCACTGAAGCTTTCTTT
CASSPPGVRSGTTEAFF
>15|TRBJ2-2|many|TRBD1|TRBV24-1
TGTGCCACCAGTGCCGGGACAGGGATCGGCGGGGAGCTGTTTTTT
CATSAGTGIGGELFF
>13|TRBJ2-1|NA|TRBD2|TRBV6-2/TRBV6-3
TGTGCCAGCACCTTATCTAGCGGGCGGGAGCAGTTCTTC
CASTLSSGREQFF
>12|TRBJ2-1|many|NA|TRBV9
TGTGCCAGCAGCGGGAGATACAATGAGCAGTTCTTC
CASSGRYNEQFF
>19|TRBJ2-4|NA|TRBD2|TRBV20-1
TGCAGTGCGACACCGGGACTAGCGGGAGCCCGGGGGGCCAAAAACATTCAGTACTTC
CSATPGLAGARGAKNIQYF
>13|TRBJ1-6|many|NA|TRBV28
TGTGCCAGCAAGAGGGGCGGGAATTCACCCCTCCACTTT
CASKRGGNSPLHF
>18|TRBJ2-1|NA|TRBD2|TRBV11-3
TGTGCCAGCAGCTTAGATTTTGGACCAGCGGGAGTTTACAATGAGCAGTTCTTC
CASSLDFGPAGVYNEQFF
>14|TRBJ2-7|many|TRBD2|TRBV7-8
TGTGCCAGCAGCACGCTTGGGGGGGACTACGAGCAGTACTTC
CASSTLGGDYEQYF
>16|TRBJ1-3|NA|NA|TRBV6-5
TGTGTCAGCAGCCCTGCGGACAGCAACTCTGGAAACACCATATATTTT
CVSSPADSNSGNTIYF
>12|TRBJ2-2|once|NA|TRBV24-1
TGTGCCCCGTGGGGGCTAACCGGGGAGCTGTTTTTT
CAPWGLTGELFF
>16|TRBJ2-3|many|NA|TRBV2
TGTGCCAGCAGAGCGGGGGCGGGACAGCTCACAGATACGCAGTATTTT
CASRAGAGQLTDTQYF
>17|TRBJ2-3|many|NA|TRBV3-2
TGTGCCAGCAGCGCTATTGCGGGGGAGGCCCGCACAGATACGCAGTATTTT
CASSAIAGEARTDTQYF
>14|TRBJ1-5|NA|NA|TRBV6-6
TGTGCCAGCAGTCACTCAGATAGGGCGGAGCCCCAGCATTTT
CASSHSDRAEPQHF
>14|TRBJ2-1|many|NA|TRBV10-3
TGTGCCATCAGTGCTGCAGGCTCCTACAATGAGCAGTTCTTC
CAISAAGSYNEQFF
>13|TRBJ2-5|once|NA|TRBV5-4
TGTGCCAGCAGCTTCACGGGTCAAGAGACCCAGTGCTTC
CASSFTGQETQCF
>17|TRBJ2-3|many|TRBD2|TRBV20-1
TGCAGTGCTAGAGATGGTAAAGGCGGGAGGGTGACAGATACGCAGTATTTT
CSARDGKGGRVTDTQYF
>13|TRBJ2-7|many|NA|TRBV5-1
TGCGCCAGCAGCTCCGGGACAACCTACGAGCAGTACTTC
CASSSGTTYEQYF
>13|TRBJ2-7|many|TRBD1|TRBV30
TGTGCCTGGAGTCGACAGGGGCCCTACGAGCAGTACTTC
CAWSRQGPYEQYF
>14|TRBJ2-2|many|TRBD1|TRBV12-3/TRBV12-4
TGTGCCAGCAGGAGGGGGCAGTACACCGGGGAGCTGTTTTTT
CASRRGQYTGELFF
>14|TRBJ2-7|many|NA|TRBV4-3
TGCGCCAGCAGCTCGCGGACAGCCACCTACGAGCAGTACTTC
CASSSRTATYEQYF
>15|TRBJ1-4|many|TRBD1|TRBV5-1
TGCGCCAGCAGCGATACAGGACAGGTTCATGAAAAACTGTTTTTT
CASSDTGQVHEKLFF
>18|TRBJ2-1|NA|TRBD2|TRBV18
TGTGCCAGCTCACCACCGGGACTAGCGGGAGGGGCCTACAATGAGCAGTTCTTC
CASSPPGLAGGAYNEQFF
>17|TRBJ2-4|NA|TRBD2|TRBV6-6
TGTGCCAGCAGTGGGACTACTAGTTCATTCGCCAAAAACATTCAGTACTTC
CASSGTTSSFAKNIQYF